This T cell receptor beta chain is from a study of T cell responses to AZD1222 COVID-19 vaccine. CDR3 size: 14 residues. V was shortened by 3 bases and J by 6 bases, with 13 bases between the two germline ends. Germline V lookup: CDR1 SGHRS, CDR2 YFSETQ. General study findings and limits: Spike as a whole was targeted by vaccine-associated CD4 TCRs, dominant at 160-218 and 743-854. White British people made up most donors, females outnumbered males, and clonal diversity was possibly underestimated.

Worth noting for this clone: The antigen remains undetermined.

TCRdb's copy holds only in-frame clones and misses some; the assay was immunoSEQ multiplex PCR. In the table there are about 200,000 clones, about 93% of which are singletons. This sequence was found in an adult who received the AZD1222 COVID-19 vaccine. The material was peripheral blood, obtained 28 days after the second AZD1222 dose. V and J are TRBV5-1 and TRBJ1-5; possible D gene TRBD1, 6 bases. This CDR3 reads CASSSGVPGQPQHF. CDR3 DNA: TGCGCCAGCAGCTCAGGGGTTCCTGGTCAGCCCCAGCATTTT.